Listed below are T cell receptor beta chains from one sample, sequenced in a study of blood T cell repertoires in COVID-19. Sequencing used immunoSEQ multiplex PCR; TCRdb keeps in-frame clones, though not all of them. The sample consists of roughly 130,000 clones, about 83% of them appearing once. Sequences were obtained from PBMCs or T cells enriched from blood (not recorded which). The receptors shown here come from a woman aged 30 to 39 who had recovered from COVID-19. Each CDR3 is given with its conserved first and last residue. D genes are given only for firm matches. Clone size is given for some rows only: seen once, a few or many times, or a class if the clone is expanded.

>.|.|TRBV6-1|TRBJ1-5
CASSDAVSNQPQHF
TGTGCCAGCAGTGATGCGGTTAGCAATCAGCCCCAGCATTTT
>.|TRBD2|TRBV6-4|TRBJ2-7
CASRDVLAVPYEQYF
TGTGCCAGCAGGGATGTACTAGCGGTCCCCTACGAGCAGTACTTC
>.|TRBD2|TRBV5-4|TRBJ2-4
CASSRRTQSGSLFTKNIQYF
TGTGCCAGCAGCCGTAGGACACAAAGCGGGAGCCTCTTTACCAAAAACATTCAGTACTTC
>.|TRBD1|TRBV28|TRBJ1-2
CASSRDRGSRGYTF
TGTGCCAGCAGTCGGGACAGGGGTAGTCGGGGCTACACCTTC
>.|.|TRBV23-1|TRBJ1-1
CATRTVGGNTEAFF
TGCGCCACCCGAACGGTAGGGGGGAACACTGAAGCTTTCTTT
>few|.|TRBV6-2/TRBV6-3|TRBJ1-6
CASSQGGAPSPLHF
TGTGCCAGCAGCCAAGGGGGAGCCCCATCACCCCTCCACTTT
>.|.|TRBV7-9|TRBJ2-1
CAGSASVTYNEQFF
TGTGCCGGGTCTGCTAGCGTCACATACAATGAGCAGTTCTTC
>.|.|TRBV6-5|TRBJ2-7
CASSSGFYSYEQYF
TGTGCCAGCAGTTCCGGGTTCTACTCCTACGAGCAGTACTTC
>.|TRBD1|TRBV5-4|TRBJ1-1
CASGRNTGGNTEAFF
TGTGCCAGCGGACGCAATACAGGGGGCAACACTGAAGCTTTCTTT
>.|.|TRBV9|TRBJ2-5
CASSVDFRGRVGTQYF
TGTGCCAGCAGCGTAGATTTCAGGGGACGTGTTGGGACCCAGTACTTC
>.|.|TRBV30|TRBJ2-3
CAWRGLLQTDTQYF
TGTGCCTGGAGGGGACTTTTACAAACAGATACGCAGTATTTT
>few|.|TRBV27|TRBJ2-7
CASSRHGPYFEQYF
TGTGCCAGCAGCCGCCATGGTCCCTACTTCGAGCAGTACTTC
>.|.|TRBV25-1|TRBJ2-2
CASSSAGRTGELFF
TGTGCCAGCAGTTCGGCGGGCCGTACCGGGGAGCTGTTTTTT
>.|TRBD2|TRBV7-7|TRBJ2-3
CVSSPGERDASGTDTQYF
TGTGTTAGCAGCCCCGGGGAGCGGGACGCGTCCGGCACAGATACGCAGTATTTT
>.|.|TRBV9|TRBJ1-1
CASSVSAGAGTEAFF
TGTGCCAGCAGCGTATCCGCGGGGGCCGGGACTGAAGCTTTCTTT
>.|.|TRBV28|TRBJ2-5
CASSFGETQYF
TGTGCCAGCAGTTTCGGGGAGACCCAGTACTTC
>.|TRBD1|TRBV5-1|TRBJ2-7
CASSLGTGTYEQYF
TGCGCCAGCAGCTTGGGGACAGGGACCTACGAGCAGTACTTC
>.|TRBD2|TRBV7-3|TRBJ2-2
CASSPLGTSGSAGELFF
TGTGCCAGCAGCCCTCTTGGGACTAGCGGGAGTGCCGGGGAGCTGTTTTTT
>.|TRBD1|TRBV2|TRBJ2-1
CASGAGQGSYNEQFF
TGTGCCAGCGGGGCAGGACAGGGGTCCTACAATGAGCAGTTCTTC
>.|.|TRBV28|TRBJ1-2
CASQTQGSPTLNYGYTF
TGTGCCAGCCAGACCCAGGGTTCTCCTACACTAAACTATGGCTACACCTTC
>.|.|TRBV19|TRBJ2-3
CASSSQSGWGTDTQYF
TGTGCCAGTAGTTCCCAGTCGGGTTGGGGCACAGATACGCAGTATTTT
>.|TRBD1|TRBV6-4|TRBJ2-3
CASSDSRGHTDTQYF
TGTGCCAGCAGTGACTCGAGGGGGCACACAGATACGCAGTATTTT
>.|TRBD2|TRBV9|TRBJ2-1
CASSVDAAGVNEQFF
TGTGCCAGCAGCGTAGACGCAGCGGGAGTGAATGAGCAGTTCTTC
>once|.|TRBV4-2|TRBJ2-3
CASSRVTGAREDTQYF
TGTGCCAGCAGCCGAGTCACAGGGGCGCGGGAAGATACGCAGTATTTT
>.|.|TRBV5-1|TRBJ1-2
CASSLTRGSTNYGYTF
TGCGCCAGCAGCTTGACCAGGGGTTCGACTAACTATGGCTACACCTTC
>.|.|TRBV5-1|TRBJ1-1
CASSLIGRQAPEAFF
TGCGCCAGCAGCCTCATTGGGCGACAAGCCCCTGAAGCTTTCTTT
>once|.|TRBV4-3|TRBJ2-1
CASSQDFASEYNEQFF
TGCGCCAGCAGCCAAGATTTCGCTAGCGAGTACAATGAGCAGTTCTTC
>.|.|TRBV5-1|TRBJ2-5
CASLLRGQETQYF
TGCGCCAGCCTTCTGAGGGGGCAAGAGACCCAGTACTTC
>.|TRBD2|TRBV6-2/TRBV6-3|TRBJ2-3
CASSFPLAGSTDTQYF
TGTGCCAGCAGTTTCCCACTAGCGGGCAGCACAGATACGCAGTATTTT
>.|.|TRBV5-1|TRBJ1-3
CASSLRAGGNTIYF
TGCGCCAGCAGCTTAAGGGCAGGGGGAAACACCATATATTTT
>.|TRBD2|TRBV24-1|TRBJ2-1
CATSASTSGRERNEQFF
TGTGCCACCAGTGCCTCGACTAGCGGGAGGGAACGCAATGAGCAGTTCTTC
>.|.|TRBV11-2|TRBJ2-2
CASSFRQNTGELFF
TGTGCCAGCAGCTTTCGACAAAACACCGGGGAGCTGTTTTTT
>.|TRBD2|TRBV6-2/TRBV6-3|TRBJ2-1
CASSYTPGSGRVNEQFF
TGTGCCAGCAGTTACACCCCAGGTAGCGGGAGGGTGAATGAGCAGTTCTTC
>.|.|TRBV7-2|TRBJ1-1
CASSLKWGQNTEAFF
TGTGCCAGCAGCTTAAAGTGGGGACAAAACACTGAAGCTTTCTTT
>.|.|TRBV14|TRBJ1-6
CASSQAAGRFSPLHF
TGTGCCAGCAGCCAAGCGGCAGGGAGGTTTTCACCCCTCCACTTT